The entry below describes one T cell receptor beta chain. This CDR3 is built from 14 residues. From germline, CDR1 is SQVTM and CDR2 ANQGSEA. The V gene end was trimmed by 5 bases and the J gene end by 3 bases; junction bases not matched to a gene: 8. This record comes from a study of blood T cell repertoires in COVID-19. Study-level information: COVID-19 samples from acute and convalescent phases originated in the United States, Italy and Spain. PBMCs, B-cell-depleted T cells, or T cells provided the cDNA or gDNA that made up the material.

In the original analysis: Amplification from reference gene primers served as the basis for estimated nucleated cell counts. Repertoires were generated with immunoSEQ multiplex PCR, while TCRdb's copy carries only in-frame clones and drops some. The V and J calls and clone size are taken from that table; D and trimming were inferred from the DNA. Here the sample spans approximately 46,000 clones, approximately 80% being singletons. This TCR derives from a woman aged 55 to 70 with acute or convalescent COVID-19. The chain recombines TRBV29-1 with TRBJ2-7, with 9 nucleotides matching TRBD1. Source material: peripheral blood. CDR3 protein: CSVRPGQGVYEQYF. Written as DNA, the CDR3 is TGCAGCGTTCGCCCGGGACAGGGTGTCTACGAGCAGTACTTC.